A selection of T cell receptor beta chains follows, all from one sample in a study of shared clonotypes between healthy human individuals. Repertoires were generated with immunoSEQ multiplex PCR, while TCRdb's copy carries only in-frame clones and drops some. The table lists about 2.4 million clones, over 85% of them singletons. Sequencing was carried out using naive CD4+ T cells from PBMCs. These receptor sequences come from a man younger than 35 in good health. Some clones in this sample may be carry-over from other donors' samples. Each CDR3 is given with its conserved first and last residue.

v_gene	len	j_gene	CDR3aa
TRBV15	15	TRBJ1-3	CATSRDSIAGNTIYF
TRBV18	12	TRBJ2-7	CASSSASYEQYF
TRBV5-1	16	TRBJ2-2	CASSQARGRPTGELFF
TRBV28	13	TRBJ2-7	CASTRDSRYEQYF
TRBV28	12	TRBJ2-7	CASSLESYEQYF
TRBV2	12	NA	CASAISVYEQYF
TRBV29-1	11	TRBJ1-4	CSGSWGEKLFF
TRBV6-4	13	TRBJ1-1	CASSAQVSTEAFF
TRBV29-1	13	TRBJ2-2	CSVRLARAGELFF
TRBV28	15	TRBJ2-3	CASASLLGFPVTQYF
TRBV2	15	TRBJ1-2	CASSGQGTPNYGYTF
TRBV5-6	16	TRBJ1-2	CASIRDRGNINYGYTF
TRBV2	12	TRBJ1-2	CASSEGLNGYTF
TRBV11-2	14	TRBJ2-3	CASSLVSRADTQYF
TRBV6-1	14	TRBJ1-1	CASNPQGARTEAFF
TRBV7-7	14	TRBJ2-5	CASSLDGTVQTQYF
TRBV23-1	15	TRBJ2-3	CASPRTRGAPDTQYF
TRBV7-8	14	TRBJ2-2	CASSLEYRTGELFF